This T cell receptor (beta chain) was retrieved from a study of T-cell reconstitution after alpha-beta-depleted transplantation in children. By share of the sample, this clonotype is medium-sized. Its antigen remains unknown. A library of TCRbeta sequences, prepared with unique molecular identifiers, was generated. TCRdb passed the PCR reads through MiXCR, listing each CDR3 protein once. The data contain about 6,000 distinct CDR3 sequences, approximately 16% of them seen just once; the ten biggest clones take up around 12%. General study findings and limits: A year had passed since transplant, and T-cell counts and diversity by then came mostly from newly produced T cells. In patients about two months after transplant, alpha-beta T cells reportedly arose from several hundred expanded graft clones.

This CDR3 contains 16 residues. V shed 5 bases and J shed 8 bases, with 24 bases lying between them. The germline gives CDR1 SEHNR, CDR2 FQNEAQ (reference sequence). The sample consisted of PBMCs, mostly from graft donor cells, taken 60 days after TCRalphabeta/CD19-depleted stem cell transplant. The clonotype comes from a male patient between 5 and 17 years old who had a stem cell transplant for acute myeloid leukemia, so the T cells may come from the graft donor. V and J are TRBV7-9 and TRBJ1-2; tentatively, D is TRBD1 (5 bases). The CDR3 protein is CASSPSVGPVGEGYTF. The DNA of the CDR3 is TGTGCCAGCAGCCCTTCGGTAGGGCCCGTGGGGGAAGGCTACACCTTC.